The 14 T cell receptor beta chains listed next were all sequenced from one sample in a study of blood T cell repertoires in COVID-19. Sequencing was performed with immunoSEQ multiplex PCR; in TCRdb, only in-frame clones are kept and a portion is missing. This table holds roughly 200,000 clones, roughly 86% found once. The sequenced sample was PBMCs or T cells enriched from blood (not recorded which). Every receptor here comes from a man in his forties with acute COVID-19.

On this clone: Distinct nucleotide sequences in the sample also encode this CDR3. The chain's CDR3 is CASSFGTVYEQYF. CDR3 nucleotide sequence: TGTGCCAGCAGTTTTGGGACAGTATACGAGCAGTACTTC. J is TRBJ2-7 and V is TRBV12-3 or TRBV12-4; 7 positions agree with TRBD1. The CDR3 contains 13 residues. The J segment lost 4 bases and the V segment lost 3 bases, leaving 3 bases of the junction unmatched.

The V gene is TRBV27, the J gene TRBJ2-1; D is unclear. The CDR3 has 13 amino acids. V gave up 2 bases and J gave up 9 bases, with 11 bases separating them. Germline V gene lookup returns CDR1 MNHEY and CDR2 SMNVEV (reference sequence). CDR3 coding DNA: TGTGCCAGCAGTTTACCGACGCTAGGTGAGCAGTTCTTC. It yields the protein CASSLPTLGEQFF.

This clone was seen only a few times. This chain uses TRBV28 with TRBJ2-1; 9 bases map to TRBD2. CDR3 size: 14 residues. Germline trimming cut 7 bases from V and 6 bases from J; bases unmatched to any gene: 7. Germline V gene sequence: CDR1 MDHEN, CDR2 SYDVKM. The CDR3 region has the DNA TGTGCCAGCAAGGGGACTAGCTCTGGCAATGAGCAGTTCTTC. This gives the protein CASKGTSSGNEQFF.

The genes are TRBV5-8 and TRBJ1-6; 9 bases agree with TRBD1. V shed 5 bases and J 4 bases; nucleotides not matched to a gene: 4. Germline V gene sequence: CDR1 SGHTS, CDR2 YDEGEE. The CDR3 is 15 residues long. The CDR3 is CASRDRGDYNSPLHF. The CDR3 region has the DNA TGTGCCAGCAGAGACAGGGGGGATTATAATTCACCCCTCCACTTT.

This clone appeared once. CDR3 sequence (DNA): TGTGCCAGCAGCCAAGGGCACGGAGGGAGGGAGCAGTTCTTC. Translated: CASSQGHGGREQFF. The gene calls are TRBV14 and TRBJ2-1; D possibly corresponds to TRBD2 (6 bases). Trimming took off 1 base at V and 10 bases at J, with 14 bases between the two ends. This CDR3 has 14 residues. Germline lookup yields CDR1 SGHDN and CDR2 FVKESK.

The rearrangement links TRBV21-1 to TRBJ1-3; TRBD1, the D gene given by the table, was not confirmed from the DNA. TRBV21-1 is termed a pseudogene. The CDR3 covers 17 residues. CDR3 bases: TGTGCCAGCAGCAAAGGGGCCCCGACAGGGTGGGGTCACACCATATATTTT. Translated, it gives CASSKGAPTGWGHTIYF.

The chain recombines TRBV19 with TRBJ2-2, with TRBD1 matching 8 bases. V was pared by 5 bases and J by 6 bases, with 11 bases of the junction left unmatched. Germline assignment: CDR1 LNHDA and CDR2 SQIVND (reference sequence). This CDR3 has 16 amino acids. The CDR3 reads CASSYSQGAGSGELFF. CDR3 DNA sequence: TGTGCCAGTAGTTACAGTCAGGGGGCTGGTTCCGGGGAGCTGTTTTTT.

This chain uses TRBV2 with TRBJ2-7; 9 bases align to TRBD2. The CDR3 runs 17 residues. Trimming cost V 2 bases and J 1 base; bases outside gene matches: 9. CDR1 SNHLY and CDR2 FYNNEI come from the germline V gene. CDR3 DNA sequence: TGTGCCAGCAGTGAATTGGGCTTAGCGGGAGTGTCCTACGAGCAGTACTTC. Protein: CASSELGLAGVSYEQYF.

CDR3 in DNA: TGTGCCAGCAGCTTAGCTGCCGCGGACTACGAGCAGTACTTC. Its protein product is CASSLAAADYEQYF. The gene calls are TRBV7-8 and TRBJ2-7; no reliable D call. The CDR3 is 14 amino acids. Trimming pared 0 bases from V and 3 bases from J, leaving 9 bases between. Germline CDR1 is SGHVS and CDR2 is FQNEAQ.

The chain combines TRBV25-1 with TRBJ1-2; no definite D call. CDR3 length: 15 amino acids. Germline V CDR1 and CDR2: MGHDK, SYGVNS. V gave up 2 bases and J gave up 3 bases, with 13 bases separating them. In nucleotides, the CDR3 is TGTGCCAGCAGTGAAATGGTACCGGGAGACTATGGCTACACCTTC. This encodes CASSEMVPGDYGYTF.

The gene calls are TRBV21-1 and TRBJ2-7; TRBD2 reflects the table's D call only, with no check against the DNA. TRBV21-1 is an annotated pseudogene. The CDR3 runs to 15 residues. Written as DNA, the CDR3 is TGTGCCACCATACGAGGAAGCATGGCTGAAAACGAGCAGTACTTC. This translates into CATIRGSMAENEQYF.

This clone was counted between two and nine times. The chain has TRBV6-1 and TRBJ1-1; the D gene is possibly TRBD1 (5 bases). Trimming pared 3 bases from V and 2 bases from J, leaving 10 bases between. This CDR3 comprises 14 residues. The V gene's germline CDR1 is MNHNS and CDR2 SASEGT. CDR3 coding DNA: TGTGCCAGCAGTGAGCTGACAGATAACACTGAAGCTTTCTTT. The encoded protein is CASSELTDNTEAFF.

The J gene is TRBJ2-2, the V gene TRBV6-2 or TRBV6-3; 8 positions match TRBD2. Germline V gene sequence: CDR1 MNHEY, CDR2 SVGEGT. V shed 2 bases, J shed 1 base, and the junction held 3 bases outside the gene matches. The CDR3 loop spans 16 amino acids. In DNA form, the CDR3 reads TGTGCCAGCAGTTACATTAGCGGGGTGAACACCGGGGAGCTGTTTTTT. Protein sequence: CASSYISGVNTGELFF.

V usage is TRBV7-8 and J usage is TRBJ1-2, with D tentatively TRBD1 (6 bases). V was clipped by 5 bases and J by 4 bases, with 14 bases between them. CDR3 length: 14 residues. The germline V gene encodes CDR1 SGHVS and CDR2 FQNEAQ. The CDR3 DNA reads as TGTGCCAGCAGCCTCCGGGACATCAGCTATGGCTACACCTTC. Translating gives CASSLRDISYGYTF.